A selection of T cell receptor beta chains follows, all from one sample in a study of glioma-infiltrating T cells after dendritic cell vaccination. The assay was immunoSEQ multiplex PCR, and TCRdb's table has in-frame clones only and misses some. The sample carries under 100,000 clones, roughly three quarters recorded once. Sequences were derived from blood, sampled before dendritic cell vaccination. These TCRs come from a human donor with glioblastoma. Each CDR3 is given with its conserved first and last residue. The D gene is left open where the match is weak. The listing skips clone size in some rows; elsewhere it reads once, few, many or a size class.

>TRBJ2-1|TRBV5-1|.|.
TGCGCCAGCAGCTTGGCGGCGGGGGCCTCCTACAATGAGCAGTTCTTC
CASSLAAGASYNEQFF
>TRBJ2-7|TRBV27|.|.
TGTGCCAGCAGGGGTGACGGGTACGAGCAGTACTTC
CASRGDGYEQYF
>TRBJ2-7|TRBV18|.|.
TGTGCCAGCTCACGGGAGGAACTCCCTGGGGAGCAGTACTTC
CASSREELPGEQYF
>TRBJ1-4|TRBV28|few|TRBD1
TGTGCCAGCGGCGCGGGACAGGGGGTGGAAAAACTGTTTTTT
CASGAGQGVEKLFF
>TRBJ1-1|TRBV18|.|TRBD1
TGTGCCAGCTCACCACCTGGGACAGTGAACACTGAAGCTTTCTTT
CASSPPGTVNTEAFF
>TRBJ1-1|TRBV9|.|TRBD1
TGTGCCAGCAGCACCCGGACAGGGAACACTGAAGCTTTCTTT
CASSTRTGNTEAFF
>TRBJ1-1|TRBV18|few|.
TGTGCCAGCTCAATAGAGTTTAGGAACACTGAAGCTTTCTTT
CASSIEFRNTEAFF
>TRBJ1-5|TRBV19|.|TRBD1
TGTGCCAGTAGTCGCAGACAGGGGGTAGGGTATCAGCCCCAGCATTTT
CASSRRQGVGYQPQHF
>TRBJ2-1|TRBV5-1|.|TRBD1
TGCGCCAGCAGCTTGGGGGACAGAGGAGGTTACAATGAGCAGTTCTTC
CASSLGDRGGYNEQFF
>TRBJ1-1|TRBV5-1|.|.
TGCGCCAGCAGTAAACAAGGAAAGGGGGACGGGAACACTGAAGCTTTCTTT
CASSKQGKGDGNTEAFF
>TRBJ2-7|TRBV2|.|.
TGTGCCAGCAAAGGGCGGGGGCTATACGAGCAGTACTTC
CASKGRGLYEQYF
>TRBJ1-5|TRBV2|.|.
TGTGCCAGCAGTAACAGGGAAAATCAGCCCCAGCATTTT
CASSNRENQPQHF
>TRBJ2-7|TRBV19|.|TRBD2
TGTGCCAGTAGTATAGGCGGGGGGCCTTCCTACGAGCAGTACTTC
CASSIGGGPSYEQYF
>TRBJ2-1|TRBV7-9|.|.
TGTGCCAGCAGCCTCCCAGTGCGGCTGGGCAATGAGCAGTTCTTC
CASSLPVRLGNEQFF
>TRBJ2-3|TRBV10-3|.|.
TGTGCCATCAGTGTTGGTGGCCTGGGCACAGATACGCAGTATTTT
CAISVGGLGTDTQYF
>TRBJ1-4|TRBV6-1|.|.
TGTGCCAGCAGTGAATACAGAGTTAATGAAAAACTGTTTTTT
CASSEYRVNEKLFF
>TRBJ2-3|TRBV7-8|.|.
TGTGCCAGCAGCCCCAGGGCTTTCGAAACAGATACGCAGTATTTT
CASSPRAFETDTQYF
>TRBJ2-7|TRBV10-2|few|.
TGCGCCAGCACCCCCTCGACGGGGGACCGCTCCTACGAGCAGTACTTC
CASTPSTGDRSYEQYF
>TRBJ2-1|TRBV11-2|.|.
TGTGCCAGCAGCGGCCACTCGATAGCGGTCGGTGAGCAGTTCTTC
CASSGHSIAVGEQFF
>TRBJ1-2|TRBV6-1|.|.
TGTGCCAGCACCCCCCGGGGGACTAACTATGGCTACACCTTC
CASTPRGTNYGYTF
>TRBJ2-5|TRBV6-1|once|TRBD2
TGTGCCAGCAGTCCCGGGACTAGTACCCAAGAGACCCAGTACTTC
CASSPGTSTQETQYF
>TRBJ2-2|TRBV27|.|.
TGTGCCAGCAGTTTATCTAGCAACCGGTACACCGGGGAGCTGTTTTTT
CASSLSSNRYTGELFF
>TRBJ1-5|TRBV9|.|TRBD1
TGTGCCAGCAGCGATACAGGGGATCCCAATCAGCCCCAGCATTTT
CASSDTGDPNQPQHF
>TRBJ2-1|TRBV6-9|.|TRBD2
TGTGCCAGCAGTTATTCCGCGTCGGGACTAGCGGGAGTCGACAATGAGCAGTTCTTC
CASSYSASGLAGVDNEQFF
>TRBJ1-1|TRBV5-1|.|.
TGCGCCAGCAGACCGGCGGGCCTGAACACTGAAGCTTTCTTT
CASRPAGLNTEAFF
>TRBJ2-3|TRBV7-6|.|TRBD2
TGTGCCAGCAGCCAACTAGCGGGGGTTACAGATACGCAGTATTTT
CASSQLAGVTDTQYF
>TRBJ2-2|TRBV27|.|.
TGTGCCAGCAGTCCGATCAGCGGTGGTGGGCCCGGGGAGCTGTTTTTT
CASSPISGGGPGELFF
>TRBJ1-1|TRBV10-3|.|.
TGTGCCATCAGTGGGAGGGTGGGGAACACTGAAGCTTTCTTT
CAISGRVGNTEAFF
>TRBJ2-2|TRBV11-3|.|TRBD1
TGTGCCAGCAGCATAGGACAGGGGGCGGCCCAGAACACCGGGGAGCTGTTTTTT
CASSIGQGAAQNTGELFF
>TRBJ2-1|TRBV29-1|few|TRBD2
TGCAGCACCCGACTAGCGGGGGCCTACGGGAGCTCCTACAATGAGCAGTTCTTC
CSTRLAGAYGSSYNEQFF
>TRBJ2-1|TRBV5-1|.|.
TGCGCCAGCAGGGCCACGGGAGTGGGGTACAATGAGCAGTTCTTC
CASRATGVGYNEQFF
>TRBJ2-1|TRBV11-2|.|TRBD2
TGTGCCAGCAGCCTTAGCCCTAGCGGATACTACAATGAGCAGTTCTTC
CASSLSPSGYYNEQFF
>TRBJ2-7|TRBV5-4|.|TRBD2
TGTGCCAGCAGCGGTGGGACTAGCGGGGGCTCCTACGAGCAGTACTTC
CASSGGTSGGSYEQYF
>TRBJ2-7|TRBV2|once|TRBD1
TGTGCCAGCAGTGAGGGGACAGGGAACTACGAGCAGTACTTC
CASSEGTGNYEQYF
>TRBJ1-2|TRBV21-1|.|.
TGTGCCAGCAGCAGCACAACCAGGGGGAACTATGGCTACACCTTC
CASSSTTRGNYGYTF
>TRBJ2-7|TRBV6-1|.|.
TGTGCCAGCAGTGTTTTCGGGAGCTCCTACGAGCAGTACTTC
CASSVFGSSYEQYF
>TRBJ2-1|TRBV20-1|.|.
TGCAGTGCTAGATTCCAGAAAGAGCAGTTCTTC
CSARFQKEQFF
>TRBJ2-7|TRBV5-1|.|TRBD2
TGCGCCAGCAGCACAGGACTAGCGGGCTACGAGCAGTACTTC
CASSTGLAGYEQYF
>TRBJ2-7|TRBV27|.|TRBD2
TGTGCCAGCAGTTGGTTAGCGGGAGGGATCGACGAGCAGTACTTC
CASSWLAGGIDEQYF
>TRBJ1-1|TRBV9|.|.
TGTGCCAGAGGATACAGGGATGAACTGGTGGGGACTGAAGCTTTCTTT
CARGYRDELVGTEAFF
>TRBJ2-7|TRBV7-8|.|.
TGTGCCAGCAGCTTAGGGGGGCGAGCCTACGAGCAGTACTTC
CASSLGGRAYEQYF
>TRBJ2-1|TRBV4-2|.|TRBD2
TGTGCCAGCAGCCAAGCTGTGGCTAGCGGGGGAAACAATGAGCAGTTCTTC
CASSQAVASGGNNEQFF
>TRBJ1-1|TRBV5-6|.|.
TGTGCCAGCAGCTTGGCAAGTTGGGGAGATGCAGCTTTCTTT
CASSLASWGDAAFF
>TRBJ2-2|TRBV4-1|.|TRBD2
TGCGCCAGCAGCCAAGAATCGGGACTAGCACTCGGGGAGCTGTTTTTT
CASSQESGLALGELFF
>TRBJ2-2|TRBV10-1|once|TRBD2
TGCGCCAGCGCCCGCCGAGGGGCTAGCGGAGCAACCGGGGAGCTGTTTTTT
CASARRGASGATGELFF
>TRBJ1-1|TRBV6-5|few|TRBD1
TGTGCCAGCAGTGAACAGGGGGCGGACACTGAAGCTTTCTTT
CASSEQGADTEAFF
>TRBJ2-7|TRBV19|once|.
TGTGCCAGTGGCGGGATAAACGCCTACGAGCAGTACTTC
CASGGINAYEQYF
>TRBJ1-5|TRBV29-1|.|.
TGCAGTGTCATGAACGCCGCCGGGACAAATAATTATAGCAATCAGCCCCAGCATTTT
CSVMNAAGTNNYSNQPQHF
>TRBJ1-2|TRBV27|.|TRBD1
TGTGCCAGCAGGCGGACAGGGGGCCAGCCCTACTATGGCTACACCTTC
CASRRTGGQPYYGYTF
>TRBJ1-1|TRBV25-1|.|.
TGTGCCAGCAGTGAATCAAGAGGAGGTTTTACTGAAGCTTTCTTT
CASSESRGGFTEAFF
>TRBJ1-6|TRBV27|few|TRBD1
TGTGCCAGCAGCGAAGTAGGGACAGGGCCTTCACCCCTCCACTTT
CASSEVGTGPSPLHF
>TRBJ2-7|TRBV5-1|once|TRBD1
TGCGCCAGCAGCTTAAGACGACAGGGTATATACGAGCAGTACTTC
CASSLRRQGIYEQYF
>TRBJ1-1|TRBV10-3|.|.
TGTGCCATCAGGGACAGCATGAACACTGAAGCTTTCTTT
CAIRDSMNTEAFF
>TRBJ2-1|TRBV7-3|.|.
TGTGCCAGCAGCCTACGACTAGTCTCCTACAATGAGCAGTTCTTC
CASSLRLVSYNEQFF
>TRBJ1-2|TRBV20-1|.|.
TGCAGTGGCAAGGGGGTTGGGGGCTACACCTTC
CSGKGVGGYTF